This T cell receptor beta chain was captured by sequencing in a study of cytomegalovirus exposure and HLA in healthy donors. Whole-study findings and limits: TCR beta chains associated with HLA were, in a later analysis, more clonally expanded than equally common others. Productive status was seen about 87% or about 30% of the time for most TCR beta V segments in an earlier analysis. A few of the chains that were CMV-associated were confirmed in vitro to be specific for CMV antigens.

Remarks on this clone: Its antigen remains unknown.

There were likely unrecorded immune exposures, though donors were nominally healthy when sampled. This PCR relied on a set of 60 Vbeta primers and 13 Jbeta primers. The table came from immunoSEQ multiplex PCR; TCRdb's copy has only in-frame clones and leaves some out. The table shows 200,000 to 250,000 clones, with about 86% occurring only once. Germline V CDR1 and CDR2: SGHKS, YYEKEE (reference sequence). With V trimmed by 8 bases and J by 6 bases, 4 bases remained unmatched. The CDR3 runs to 13 residues. The sample taken for sequencing was PBMCs. This TCR was recovered from a woman in her sixties or seventies in good health and CMV-seropositive. This chain links TRBV5-5 with TRBJ2-7; 14 nucleotides align to TRBD2. CDR3 nucleotide sequence: TGTGCCAGTCGACTAGCGGGAGGGAGCGAGCAGTACTTC. Amino acids: CASRLAGGSEQYF.